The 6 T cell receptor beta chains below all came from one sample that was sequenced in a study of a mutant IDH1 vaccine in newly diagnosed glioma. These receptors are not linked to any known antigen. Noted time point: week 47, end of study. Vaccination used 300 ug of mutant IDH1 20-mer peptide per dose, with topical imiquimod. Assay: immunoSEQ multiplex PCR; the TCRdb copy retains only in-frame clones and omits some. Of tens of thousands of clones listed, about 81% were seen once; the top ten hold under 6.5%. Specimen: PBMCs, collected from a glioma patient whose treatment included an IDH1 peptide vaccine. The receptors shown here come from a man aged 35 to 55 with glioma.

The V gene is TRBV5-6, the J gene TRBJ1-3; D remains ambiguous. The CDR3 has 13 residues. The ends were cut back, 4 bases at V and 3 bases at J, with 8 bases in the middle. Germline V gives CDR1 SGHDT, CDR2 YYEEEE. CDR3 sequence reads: CASSAWGGNTIYF. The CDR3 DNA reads TGTGCCAGCAGCGCATGGGGTGGAAACACCATATATTTT.

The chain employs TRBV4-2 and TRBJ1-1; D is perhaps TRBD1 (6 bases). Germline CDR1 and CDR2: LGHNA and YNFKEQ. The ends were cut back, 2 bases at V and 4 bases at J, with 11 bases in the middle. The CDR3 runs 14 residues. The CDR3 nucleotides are TGTGCCAGCAGCCAATTTGGGGGCGGCACTGAAGCTTTCTTT. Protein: CASSQFGGGTEAFF.

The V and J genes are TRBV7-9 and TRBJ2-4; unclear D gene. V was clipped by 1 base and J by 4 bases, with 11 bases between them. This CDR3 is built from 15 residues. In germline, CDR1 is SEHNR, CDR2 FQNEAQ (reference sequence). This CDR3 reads CASSLDTNEKNIQYF. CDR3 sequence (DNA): TGTGCCAGCAGCTTAGATACCAACGAGAAAAACATTCAGTACTTC.

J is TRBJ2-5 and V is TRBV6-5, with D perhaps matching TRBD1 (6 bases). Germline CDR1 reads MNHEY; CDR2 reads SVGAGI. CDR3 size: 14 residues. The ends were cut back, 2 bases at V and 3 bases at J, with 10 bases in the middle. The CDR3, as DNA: TGTGCCAGCAGTTACGGCTCAGGGGAAGAGACCCAGTACTTC. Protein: CASSYGSGEETQYF.

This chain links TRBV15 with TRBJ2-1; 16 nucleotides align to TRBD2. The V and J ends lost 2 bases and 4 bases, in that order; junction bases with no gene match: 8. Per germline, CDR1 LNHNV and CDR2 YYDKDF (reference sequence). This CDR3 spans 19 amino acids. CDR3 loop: CATSRTTGTSGRAYNEQFF. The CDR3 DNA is TGTGCCACCAGCAGAACGACCGGGACTAGCGGGAGGGCGTACAATGAGCAGTTCTTC.

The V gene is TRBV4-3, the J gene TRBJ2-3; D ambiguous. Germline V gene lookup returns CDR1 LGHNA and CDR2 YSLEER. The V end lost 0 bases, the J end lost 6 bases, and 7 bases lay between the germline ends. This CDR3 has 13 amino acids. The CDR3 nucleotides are TGCGCCAGCAGCCAAGATATAAGGGATACGCAGTATTTT. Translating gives CASSQDIRDTQYF.